The 18 T cell receptor beta chains presented below share a single source sample, sequenced in a study of spatial heterogeneity in lung cancer. The sample's time point: sample taken at primary tumor resection. Study outcomes and limitations: Counts of expanded alpha and beta TCRs within tumors tracked the tumor nonsynonymous mutation count.

These TCRs' antigens remain unknown. Via MiXCR, TCRdb re-called the 5' RACE reads, giving one row per CDR3 protein. The table includes several thousand distinct CDR3 sequences, roughly 6.4% detected once. The sample in question was lung tumor tissue, obtained at surgery. The receptors were sampled from a male donor with early-stage non-small cell lung cancer.

There are many counts of this clonotype. V is TRBV29-1 and J is TRBJ2-7, with D possibly being TRBD1 (6 bases). The CDR3 contains 12 residues. Germline CDR1 is SQVTM and CDR2 is ANQGSEA. Between the trimmed V and J ends, which lost 2 bases and 8 bases, there was a span of 13 bases. The CDR3: CSVETGGGKQYF. For the CDR3, the DNA is TGCAGCGTTGAAACGGGTGGGGGCAAGCAGTACTTC.

By frequency in the sample, this clonotype is medium-sized. J is TRBJ1-2 and V is TRBV5-1, with TRBD1 as a possible D gene (6 bases). The length of the CDR3 is 13 residues. Trimming cost V 5 bases and J 2 bases, with 10 bases left between them. The V gene's germline CDR1 is SGHRS and CDR2 YFSETQ. CDR3 in DNA: TGCGCCAGCAGGAGGGACACCAACTATGGCTACACCTTC. This sequence encodes CASRRDTNYGYTF.

Ten or more counts support this clonotype. The J gene is TRBJ1-2, the V gene TRBV14, with D perhaps matching TRBD1 (5 bases). CDR3 length equals 15 residues. Germline V CDR1 and CDR2: SGHDN, FVKESK. With 0 bases removed from V and 7 bases from J, the gap between germline ends came to 15 bases. Written as DNA, the CDR3 is TGTGCCAGCAGCCAAGAAGGGACTTTAAGATCTGGCTACACCTTC. Its protein product is CASSQEGTLRSGYTF.

Many counts were recorded for this clonotype. This sequence joins TRBV11-2 and TRBJ2-5; TRBD2 aligns across 8 bases. The V gene's germline CDR1 is SGHAT and CDR2 FQNNGV. Losses at the gene ends were 3 bases for V and 2 bases for J; bases not matched to a gene: 2. The CDR3 length is 14 residues. CDR3 bases: TGTGCCAGCAGCTTTAGCGGGGAACAAGAGACCCAGTACTTC. Its translation is CASSFSGEQETQYF.

This clonotype came up many times. The chain uses TRBV29-1 and TRBJ2-3; D unclear. The CDR3 sequence is 12 residues long. Germline CDR1 SQVTM, CDR2 ANQGSEA. V was cut by 6 bases and J by 5 bases, with 12 bases left in between. The chain's CDR3 is CSVIVSGDTQYF. The CDR3 nucleotides read TGCAGCGTAATAGTTTCCGGAGATACGCAGTATTTT.

This clonotype has a count of ten or more. This sequence joins TRBV20-1 and TRBJ1-2; 9 bases line up with TRBD1. Germline CDR1 and CDR2: DFQATT and SNEGSKA (reference sequence). V was clipped by 5 bases and J by 0 bases; unmatched bases: 13. The CDR3 has 17 residues. The CDR3 sequence is CSAPKTGGGIANYGYTF. CDR3 DNA: TGCAGTGCTCCTAAAACAGGGGGCGGTATAGCTAACTATGGCTACACCTTC.

This clonotype was seen many times. The J gene is TRBJ1-3, the V gene TRBV5-4; D may be TRBD1 (5 bases). Deletions cut 2 bases from V and 0 bases from J, with 21 bases between. This CDR3 region has 19 residues. Germline V CDR1 and CDR2: SGHNT, YYREEE (reference sequence). Written as DNA, the CDR3 is TGTGCCAGCAGCTTTGCAACCGGGACTCTGGGGGACTCTGGAAACACCATATATTTT. This gives the protein CASSFATGTLGDSGNTIYF.

By share of the sample, this clonotype is medium-sized. This chain uses TRBV28 with TRBJ2-7, with 10 bases identical to TRBD1. From germline, CDR1 is MDHEN and CDR2 SYDVKM. The CDR3 is made up of 15 amino acids. The V and J ends lost 6 bases and 0 bases, in that order; junction bases with no gene match: 5. Here the CDR3 reads CASRRQGAGSYEQYF. Written as DNA, the CDR3 is TGTGCCAGCAGACGACAGGGGGCCGGCTCCTACGAGCAGTACTTC.

This clonotype is categorized as medium-sized. V gene TRBV7-2 combines with J gene TRBJ2-2; TRBD1 matches 9 bases. Trimming took 4 bases from V and 7 from J; bases not matched to a gene: 7. Germline CDR1 reads SGHTA; CDR2 reads FQGNSA. There are 15 residues in the CDR3. Written as DNA, the CDR3 is TGTGCCAGCAGCTCGGGACAGGGAGGAATCGGGGAGCTGTTTTTT. Translated: CASSSGQGGIGELFF.

This clonotype rates as medium-sized. The chain recombines TRBV29-1 with TRBJ2-3; TRBD1 agrees at 10 bases. Per the germline V gene, CDR1 is SQVTM and CDR2 is ANQGSEA. V was pared by 7 bases and J by 4 bases, with 20 bases of the junction left unmatched. This CDR3 has 18 residues. This CDR3 reads CSAPGTGVDYLGADTQYF. As DNA, the CDR3 is TGCAGCGCTCCCGGGACAGGGGTGGACTACCTGGGGGCAGATACGCAGTATTTT.

This clonotype was counted ten times or more. The rearrangement uses TRBV3-1 and TRBJ1-5; tentative D call: TRBD1 (5 bases). The CDR3 covers 12 residues. Germline CDR1 reads LGHDT; CDR2 reads YNNKEL (reference sequence). V was shortened by 6 bases and J by 15 bases, with 18 bases between the two germline ends. CDR3 in amino acids: CASSSDQGPPHF. As DNA, the CDR3 is TGTGCCAGCAGTTCGGACCAGGGTCCTCCGCATTTT.

Judged by abundance, this clonotype is medium-sized. The chain uses TRBV12-3 or TRBV12-4 and TRBJ2-1; D is unresolved. Trimming removed 11 bases from V and 2 bases from J, with 19 bases in between. CDR3 size: 15 residues. The CDR3 here is CAVSPAGHTYNEQFF. CDR3 coding DNA: TGTGCCGTGTCTCCTGCAGGTCATACCTACAATGAGCAGTTCTTC.

The CDR3 protein is CASSATGEGRPQHF. The DNA for the CDR3 is TGTGCCAGCAGCGCCACAGGGGAAGGACGGCCCCAGCATTTT. The chain recombines TRBV9 with TRBJ1-5, with 7 bases lining up with TRBD1. The germline V gene has CDR1 SGDLS and CDR2 YYNGEE. The CDR3 spans 14 residues. The ends lost 3 bases at V and 9 bases at J; junction bases unmatched: 9.

This clonotype occurred a few times. The chain joins TRBV5-6 to TRBJ2-5; D ambiguous. Germline lookup yields CDR1 SGHDT and CDR2 YYEEEE. The CDR3 runs to 13 residues. V lost 4 bases and J 4 bases, leaving 11 bases between the germline ends. CDR3 sequence reads: CASSAAARETQYF. The CDR3 region has the DNA TGTGCCAGCAGCGCCGCAGCGAGAGAGACCCAGTACTTC.

This clonotype was detected many times. J is TRBJ2-4 and V is TRBV5-6; D gene uncertain. Germline-derived CDR1 and CDR2 are SGHDT and YYEEEE. Trimming removed 4 bases from V and 7 bases from J, with 12 bases in between. The CDR3 runs 13 residues. This CDR3 is CASSVDLENIQYF. The CDR3 DNA follows: TGTGCCAGCAGCGTGGACCTGGAGAACATTCAGTACTTC.

This clonotype is medium-sized in the sample. The chain combines TRBV13 with TRBJ2-2, with D maybe TRBD2 (6 bases). The CDR3 is made up of 16 amino acids. CDR1 and CDR2 from the germline V gene are PRHDT and FYEKMQ (reference sequence). Trimming removed 3 bases at V and 1 base at J, with 12 bases between. The CDR3 loop is CASSFDTGENTGELFF. In DNA form, the CDR3 reads TGTGCCAGCAGCTTCGACACGGGGGAGAACACCGGGGAGCTGTTTTTT.

This clonotype is labeled medium-sized. The J gene is TRBJ2-7, the V gene TRBV10-3; 9 nucleotides line up with TRBD1. The CDR3 loop spans 15 amino acids. The V gene end was trimmed by 3 bases and the J gene end by 5 bases; junction bases not matched to a gene: 8. The germline V gene encodes CDR1 ENHRY and CDR2 SYGVKD. CDR3 nucleotides: TGTGCCATCAGTGACACCGGGACAGGGACAGACGAGCAGTACTTC. Its protein is CAISDTGTGTDEQYF.

This clonotype appeared many times. The chain is built from TRBV7-9 and TRBJ2-3; 13 nucleotides align to TRBD2. The CDR3 runs 20 residues. Germline V gives CDR1 SEHNR, CDR2 FQNEAQ (reference sequence). Trimming took 5 bases from V and 2 from J; bases not matched to a gene: 16. CDR3 protein: CASSPTSSRGLAGDTDTQYF. The CDR3 bases are TGTGCCAGCAGCCCCACCTCCAGTCGCGGACTAGCGGGGGACACAGATACGCAGTATTTT.